These 9 T cell receptor beta chains were all obtained from the same sample, sequenced in a study of T cells in Graves' hyperthyroidism and ophthalmopathy. Template material for amplifying TCR beta CDR3 regions consisted of RNA transcripts. TCR CDR3 underwent first-round RT-PCR with the HTBI primer set. TCRdb re-called the multiplex PCR reads with MiXCR, one entry per CDR3 protein. The table shows more than 300,000 distinct CDR3 sequences, with about 13% occurring only once. Material for sequencing was blood. These receptors all come from a woman under 30 with Graves' hyperthyroidism.

This clonotype was seen more than once but under ten times. This chain joins TRBV7-9 and TRBJ2-2; 8 bases line up with TRBD2. Germline trimming cut 0 bases from V and 6 bases from J; bases unmatched to any gene: 3. CDR1 SEHNR and CDR2 FQNEAQ come from the germline V gene (reference sequence). The CDR3 totals 15 residues. CDR3 loop: CASSLALREAGELFF. The CDR3 bases are TGTGCCAGCAGCTTAGCCTTGCGGGAGGCCGGGGAGCTGTTTTTT.

This rearrangement joins TRBV6-1 to TRBJ1-5, with a weak D call TRBD1 (5 bases). Germline values: CDR1 MNHNS, CDR2 SASEGT. This CDR3 has 14 amino acids. V shed 9 bases and J shed 5 bases, with 17 bases lying between them. This CDR3 is CASTGTPWDQPQHF. The DNA for the CDR3 is TGTGCCAGTACCGGGACCCCGTGGGATCAGCCCCAGCATTTT.

In this sample, this clonotype turned up many times. The chain joins TRBV2 to TRBJ2-5; D could derive from TRBD1 or TRBD2 (5 bases each). CDR1 SNHLY and CDR2 FYNNEI come from the germline V gene. Deletions cut 6 bases from V and 9 bases from J, with 17 bases between. The CDR3 runs 13 residues. The DNA of the CDR3 is TGTGCCAGCAGCTCAGGCCCAGGGAGACCCCAGTACTTC. Its protein product is CASSSGPGRPQYF. Looking up the rest from reference TRBV2 and TRBJ2-5 gives the full variable domain: EPEVTQTPSHQVTQMGQEVILRCVPISNHLYFYWYRQILGQKVEFLVSFYNNEISEKSEIFDDQFSVERPDGSNFTLKIRSTKLEDSAMYFCASSSGPGRPQYFGPGTRLLVL.

This clonotype occurred a few times. Just one base apart from a much larger clone, this may be a read error. This rearrangement joins TRBV7-2 to TRBJ1-5; D unresolved. V was pared by 5 bases and J by 0 bases, with 11 bases between. CDR1 and CDR2 from the germline V gene are SGHTA and FQGNSA. This CDR3 is 15 amino acids long. Here the CDR3 DNA reads TGTACCAGCAGCCCTTGGTCGTATAGCAATCAGCCCCAGCATTTT. It yields the protein CTSSPWSYSNQPQHF.

This clonotype was counted many times. The V and J genes are TRBV6-1 and TRBJ1-1, with 8 bases that match TRBD1. This CDR3 comprises 18 residues. Trimming cost V 0 bases and J 8 bases; bases outside gene matches: 17. Germline CDR1 is MNHNS and CDR2 is SASEGT. The CDR3 loop is CASSEALQDRVSVEEAFF. The CDR3 DNA reads TGTGCCAGCAGTGAAGCGCTTCAGGACAGGGTTTCAGTTGAGGAAGCTTTCTTT.

This clonotype was seen at least ten times. The chain recombines TRBV7-3 with TRBJ2-1; D may correspond to TRBD1 or TRBD2 (5 bases each). Germline CDR1 and CDR2: SGHTA and FQGTGA. V dropped 2 bases and J dropped 13 bases, with 21 bases sitting between them. The CDR3 runs to 15 residues. The CDR3 protein is CASSLGYLGPQDQFF. The CDR3 nucleotides are TGTGCCAGCAGCTTAGGGTACCTGGGACCACAAGATCAGTTCTTC.

In its sample, this clonotype was seen many times. The chain combines TRBV9 with TRBJ2-3; weak D call: TRBD1 (5 bases). This CDR3 comprises 16 residues. Germline V lookup: CDR1 SGDLS, CDR2 YYNGEE. The V end was cut by 4 bases, the J end by 4 bases, with 19 bases between. The CDR3 protein is CASSPRATNIADTQYF. In DNA form, the CDR3 reads TGTGCCAGCAGCCCCAGGGCGACCAACATCGCAGATACGCAGTATTTT. The variable domain in full, completed from reference TRBV9 and TRBJ2-3, reads DSGVTQTPKHLITATGQRVTLRCSPRSGDLSVYWYQQSLDQGLQFLIQYYNGEERAKGNILERFSAQQFPDLHSELNLSSLELGDSALYFCASSPRATNIADTQYFGPGTRLTVL.

Points on this clonotype: A much larger clone lies one base from this, so it may be a read error. V usage is TRBV6-2 or TRBV6-3 and J usage is TRBJ2-7, with D perhaps given as TRBD1 or TRBD2 (6 bases each). This CDR3 has 14 residues. Looked up from germline, CDR1 is MNHEY and CDR2 is SVGEGT. Trimming took 5 bases from V and 2 from J, leaving 13 bases between them. The CDR3 nucleotides are TGTGCCAGCAGTCGCGGGGACACCGCCTACGAGCAGTACTTC. Translation: CASSRGDTAYEQYF.

This clonotype occurred many times. This chain connects TRBV5-1 to TRBJ2-5; tentative D call: TRBD1 (5 bases). The CDR3 extends over 14 amino acids. Germline V gene lookup returns CDR1 SGHRS and CDR2 YFSETQ. V was trimmed by 0 bases and J by 5 bases, leaving 11 bases between them. The CDR3 DNA sequence: TGCGCCAGCAGCTTGGACAGGTCCGGCGAGACCCAGTACTTC. Translating gives CASSLDRSGETQYF.